One sample yielded the 21 T cell receptor beta chains listed below, sequenced in a study of CDR3 diversity in severe acne. From the PCR reads, TCRdb called clonotypes with MiXCR, one entry per CDR3 protein. Of some 90,000 distinct CDR3 sequences listed, around half are singletons. Input material: blood. Receptors were obtained from a male donor in good health, serving as a control.

The chain uses TRBV7-8 and TRBJ2-5, with TRBD1 matching over 11 bases. The V gene's germline CDR1 is SGHVS and CDR2 FQNEAQ. J lost 2 bases, V lost 5 bases, and 10 bases had no gene match. CDR3 length: 17 amino acids. In nucleotides, the CDR3 is TGTGCCAGCAGCACAATCCGGGACAGGGGGTCGCAAGAGACCCAGTACTTC. Protein: CASSTIRDRGSQETQYF.

This clonotype was recorded at least ten times. The chain links TRBV7-3 to TRBJ2-2, with D tentatively TRBD1 (5 bases). Trimming shortened V by 6 bases and J by 6 bases, and 11 bases separated the two germline ends. The CDR3 runs 13 residues. Germline V CDR1 and CDR2: SGHTA, FQGTGA. CDR3 sequence: CASSQQVSGELFF. The DNA for the CDR3 is TGTGCCAGCAGTCAACAGGTATCCGGGGAGCTGTTTTTT.

The chain is built from TRBV6-4 and TRBJ2-1; 7 bases are shared with TRBD2. CDR1 and CDR2 (germline): MRHNA, SNTAGT. Germline trimming cut 2 bases from V and 12 bases from J; bases unmatched to any gene: 13. There are 15 residues in the CDR3. In DNA, the CDR3 is TGTGCCAGCAGTGACCGGGAGGCTAGCACAGATACGCAGTTCTTC. The encoded protein is CASSDREASTDTQFF.

This clonotype has just one count. The chain uses TRBV7-8 and TRBJ2-7; a weak D match, TRBD2 (6 bases). Germline CDR1 is SGHVS and CDR2 is FQNEAQ. V was pared by 0 bases and J by 3 bases, with 9 bases between. This CDR3 is built from 14 residues. CDR3 sequence: CASSLAAGNYEQYF. The CDR3 coding sequence is TGTGCCAGCAGCTTAGCGGCGGGGAACTACGAGCAGTACTTC.

This clonotype appeared a few times. The chain employs TRBV29-1 and TRBJ2-5; no firm D call. Trimming stripped 4 bases from V and 2 bases from J, with 8 bases between. The CDR3 is 12 amino acids. Germline-derived CDR1 and CDR2 are SQVTM and ANQGSEA. The chain's CDR3 is CSVATAQETQYF. The CDR3 DNA reads as TGCAGCGTTGCTACAGCTCAAGAGACCCAGTACTTC.

In its sample, this clonotype was seen many times. The rearrangement uses TRBV13 and TRBJ1-3; D is uncertain. CDR1 is PRHDT, CDR2 FYEKMQ, per germline (reference sequence). The CDR3 has 14 amino acids. V was cut by 0 bases and J by 9 bases, with 12 bases left in between. The CDR3 protein is CASSLGVSGGTIYF. The DNA for the CDR3 is TGTGCCAGCAGCTTAGGAGTCTCCGGAGGCACCATATATTTT.

This clonotype showed up just a few times. The rearrangement links TRBV5-1 to TRBJ2-5; a possible D gene is TRBD1 (6 bases). CDR1 is SGHRS, CDR2 YFSETQ, per germline. This CDR3 comprises 14 residues. The V end was cut by 6 bases, the J end by 2 bases, with 14 bases between. Written as DNA, the CDR3 is TGCGCCAGCACAACTGGACAGAAACAAGAGACCCAGTACTTC. Translated, it gives CASTTGQKQETQYF.

This chain joins TRBV3-1 and TRBJ2-7; D perhaps matches TRBD2 (5 bases). V was pared by 5 bases and J by 0 bases, with 11 bases between. This CDR3 comprises 14 residues. CDR1 and CDR2 from the germline V gene are LGHDT and YNNKEL (reference sequence). DNA of the CDR3: TGTGCCAGCAGCGTCAGCGGAAACTCCTACGAGCAGTACTTC. Translating gives CASSVSGNSYEQYF.

CDR3 in amino acids: CASSYGPDRGYTF. The CDR3 bases are TGTGCCAGCAGTTACGGCCCTGATAGAGGCTACACCTTC. The J gene is TRBJ1-2, the V gene TRBV6-5, with D unclear. The CDR3 covers 13 residues. The V end lost 2 bases, the J end lost 8 bases, and 12 bases lay between the germline ends. The germline CDR1 and CDR2 sequences are MNHEY and SVGAGI.

This sequence joins TRBV5-6 and TRBJ1-4; no clear D gene. The CDR3 runs to 17 residues. V was trimmed by 2 bases and J by 0 bases, leaving 14 bases between them. Germline CDR1 SGHDT, CDR2 YYEEEE. The CDR3, as DNA: TGTGCCAGCAGCTTACGAGGACCGGTTGCAACTAATGAAAAACTGTTTTTT. Translated, it gives CASSLRGPVATNEKLFF.

The V and J genes are TRBV12-3 or TRBV12-4 and TRBJ1-5; 9 nucleotides match TRBD1. V trimming: 5 bases; J trimming: 6 bases; junction bases outside the gene matches: 5. CDR3 size: 14 residues. CDR3 region: CASSIGQGFQPQHF. CDR3 sequence (DNA): TGTGCCAGCAGTATCGGACAGGGGTTTCAGCCCCAGCATTTT.

This chain uses TRBV12-3 or TRBV12-4 with TRBJ2-7, with TRBD2 identical over 16 bases. The CDR3 is 18 residues long. J gave up 5 bases and V 6 bases, and 13 bases lay outside the gene matches. DNA for the CDR3: TGTGCCAGCAGCCTCGGGACTAGCGGGGGGGCCGAGGGCGACGAGCAGTACTTC. This encodes CASSLGTSGGAEGDEQYF.

This clonotype was seen at least ten times. The V call is TRBV30, the J call TRBJ2-7, with D possibly being TRBD1 or TRBD2 (5 bases each). Trimming removed 1 base from V and 5 bases from J, with 18 bases in between. From germline, CDR1 is GTSNPN and CDR2 SVGIG (reference sequence). The CDR3 totals 15 residues. CDR3 protein: CAWSGPPAGTHEQYF. The CDR3 DNA sequence: TGTGCCTGGAGTGGCCCCCCGGCAGGGACCCACGAGCAGTACTTC.

The chain couples TRBV6-6 to TRBJ1-6, with 12 nucleotides matching TRBD1. This CDR3 is built from 16 residues. V shed 5 bases and J 9 bases; nucleotides not matched to a gene: 8. Germline CDR1 MNHNY, CDR2 SVGAGI (reference sequence). In DNA, the CDR3 is TGTGCCAGCAGTGCGCCGGGACAGGGGGCGCCTTCACCCCTCCACTTT. This translates into CASSAPGQGAPSPLHF.

The gene calls are TRBV2 and TRBJ1-1; 7 bases are a match to TRBD1. Trimming took 7 bases from V and 9 from J; bases not matched to a gene: 5. There are 11 residues in the CDR3. Per the germline V gene, CDR1 is SNHLY and CDR2 is FYNNEI. CDR3 DNA sequence: TGTGCCAGCACGACAGGGCTTAAAGCTTTCTTT. Encoded protein: CASTTGLKAFF. Full variable domain (remainder filled in from reference TRBV2 and TRBJ1-1): EPEVTQTPSHQVTQMGQEVILRCVPISNHLYFYWYRQILGQKVEFLVSFYNNEISEKSEIFDDQFSVERPDGSNFTLKIRSTKLEDSAMYFCASTTGLKAFFGQGTRLTVV.

This rearrangement joins TRBV25-1 to TRBJ2-3; the D call may be TRBD1 or TRBD2 (5 bases each). Germline V gene sequence: CDR1 MGHDK, CDR2 SYGVNS. V lost 6 bases and J 4 bases, leaving 14 bases between the germline ends. The CDR3 is 14 residues long. The DNA for the CDR3 is TGTGCCAGCAGCGGGTCGCGAGGGGCAGATACGCAGTATTTT. It is translated as CASSGSRGADTQYF.

The rearrangement uses TRBV4-1 and TRBJ1-3; TRBD1 aligns across 9 bases. This CDR3 has 17 amino acids. Germline CDR1 reads MGHRA; CDR2 reads YSYEKL. The V and J ends lost 3 bases and 4 bases, in that order; junction bases with no gene match: 10. CDR3 DNA sequence: TGCGCCAGCAGCCACCCAGACAGGGGGAAGGGAGGAAACACCATATATTTT. It codes for CASSHPDRGKGGNTIYF.

The rearrangement joins TRBV5-1 to TRBJ1-2, with TRBD1 matching over 7 bases. Trimming at V came to 3 bases and at J to 4 bases, leaving 3 bases not matched to a gene. The germline gives CDR1 SGHRS, CDR2 YFSETQ. The CDR3 is 13 residues long. CDR3 in amino acids: CASSWDSLYGYTF. CDR3 in DNA: TGCGCCAGCAGCTGGGACAGCCTCTATGGCTACACCTTC. Full variable domain (missing parts from reference TRBV5-1 and TRBJ1-2): KAGVTQTPRYLIKTRGQQVTLSCSPISGHRSVSWYQQTPGQGLQFLFEYFSETQRNKGNFPGRFSGRQFSNSRSEMNVSTLELGDSALYLCASSWDSLYGYTFGSGTRLTVV.

There are many counts of this clonotype. The CDR3 spells CASSLDEGSYNEQFF. In DNA form, the CDR3 reads TGTGCCAGCAGCTTAGACGAGGGTTCTTACAATGAGCAGTTCTTC. The rearrangement joins TRBV7-6 to TRBJ2-1, with D maybe TRBD2 (5 bases). This CDR3 contains 15 residues. The V end was cut by 1 base, the J end by 4 bases, with 11 bases between. The germline gives CDR1 SGHVS, CDR2 FNYEAQ.

The V and J genes are TRBV12-3 or TRBV12-4 and TRBJ2-2; maybe TRBD2 (6 bases). V lost 6 bases and J 7 bases, leaving 12 bases between the germline ends. The CDR3 is 13 amino acids. The CDR3 nucleotides are TGTGCCAGCAGCCGGTTGGGAGGCGGGGAGCTGTTTTTT. Translated, it gives CASSRLGGGELFF.

This clonotype was detected only once. The chain joins TRBV20-1 to TRBJ2-5; 8 bases align to TRBD1. The CDR3 contains 12 residues. V dropped 7 bases and J dropped 7; count of bases not matched to a gene: 8. Looked up from germline, CDR1 is DFQATT and CDR2 is SNEGSKA (reference sequence). CDR3 sequence: CSGAIQGGTQYF. Here the CDR3 DNA reads TGCAGTGGAGCTATACAGGGGGGGACCCAGTACTTC.